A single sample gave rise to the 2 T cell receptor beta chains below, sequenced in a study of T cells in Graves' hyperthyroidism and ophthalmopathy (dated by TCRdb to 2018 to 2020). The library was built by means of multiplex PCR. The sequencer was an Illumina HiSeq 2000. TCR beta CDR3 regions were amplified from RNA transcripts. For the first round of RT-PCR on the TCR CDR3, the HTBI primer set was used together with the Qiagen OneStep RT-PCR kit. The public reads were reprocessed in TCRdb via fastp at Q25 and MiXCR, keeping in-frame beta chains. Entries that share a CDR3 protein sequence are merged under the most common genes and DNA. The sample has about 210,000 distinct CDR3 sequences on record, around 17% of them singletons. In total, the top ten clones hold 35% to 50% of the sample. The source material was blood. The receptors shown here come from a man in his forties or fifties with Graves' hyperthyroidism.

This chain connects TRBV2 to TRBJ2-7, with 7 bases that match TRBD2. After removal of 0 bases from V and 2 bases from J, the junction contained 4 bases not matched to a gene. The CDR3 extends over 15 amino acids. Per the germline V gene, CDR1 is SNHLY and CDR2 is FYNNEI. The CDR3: CASSEAGGQTYEQYF. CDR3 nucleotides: TGTGCCAGCAGTGAAGCGGGAGGGCAAACCTACGAGCAGTACTTC. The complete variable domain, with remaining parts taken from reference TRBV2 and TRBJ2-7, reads EPEVTQTPSHQVTQMGQEVILRCVPISNHLYFYWYRQILGQKVEFLVSFYNNEISEKSEIFDDQFSVERPDGSNFTLKIRSTKLEDSAMYFCASSEAGGQTYEQYFGPGTRLTVT.

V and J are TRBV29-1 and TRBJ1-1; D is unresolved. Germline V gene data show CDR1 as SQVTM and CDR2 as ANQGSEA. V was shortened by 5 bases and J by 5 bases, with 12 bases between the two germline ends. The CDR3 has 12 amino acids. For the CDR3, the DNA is TGCAGCGTTCTGACGAGGAATACTGAAGCTTTCTTT. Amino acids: CSVLTRNTEAFF.